Sequencing of this T cell receptor beta chain was carried out in a study of T cells in Graves' hyperthyroidism and ophthalmopathy. The CDR3 regions of TCR beta were amplified from RNA transcripts. TCR CDR3 regions were first amplified by RT-PCR with HTBI primers. Each CDR3 protein gets one entry after TCRdb re-called the multiplex PCR reads with MiXCR. The sample carries about 380,000 distinct CDR3 sequences, more than 11% recorded once. CDR3 length equals 16 residues. CDR1 and CDR2 (germline): KGHSH, LQKENI. V shed 2 bases and J 2 bases; nucleotides not matched to a gene: 6. Sequencing input: blood. The chain carries TRBV18 and TRBJ1-3; 7 bases align to TRBD1. This TCR was sampled from a woman aged 55-69 years with Graves' hyperthyroidism. DNA of the CDR3: TGTGCCAGCTCACCAAGAGACAGGGCCGCTGGAAACACCATATATTTT. It translates to CASSPRDRAAGNTIYF. Full variable domain (rest looked up from reference TRBV18 and TRBJ1-3): NAGVMQNPRHLVRRRGQEARLRCSPMKGHSHVYWYRQLPEEGLKFMVYLQKENIIDESGMPKERFSAEFPKEGPSILRIQQVVRGDSAAYFCASSPRDRAAGNTIYFGEGSWLTVV.